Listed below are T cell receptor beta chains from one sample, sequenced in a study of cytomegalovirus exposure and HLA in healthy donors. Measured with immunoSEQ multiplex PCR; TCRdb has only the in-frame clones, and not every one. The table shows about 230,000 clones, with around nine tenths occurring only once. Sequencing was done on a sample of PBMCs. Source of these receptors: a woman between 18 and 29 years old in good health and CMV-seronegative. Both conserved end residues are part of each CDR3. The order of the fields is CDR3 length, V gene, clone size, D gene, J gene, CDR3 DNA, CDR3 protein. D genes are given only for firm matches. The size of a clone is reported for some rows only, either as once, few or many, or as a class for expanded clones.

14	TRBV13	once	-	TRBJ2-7	TGTGCCAGCAGCGGGCGGGCCCACGATTACGAGCAGTACTTC	CASSGRAHDYEQYF
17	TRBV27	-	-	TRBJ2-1	TGTGCCAGCAGTCTCATTGGGCCCAGGGGTTCGTACAATGAGCAGTTCTTC	CASSLIGPRGSYNEQFF
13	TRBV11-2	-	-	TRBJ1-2	TGTGCCAGCAGCTTAGGACAGCCCTATGGCTACACCTTC	CASSLGQPYGYTF
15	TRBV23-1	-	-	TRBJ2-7	TGCGCCAGCAGACCTGGGGAGCCAAAACCCTACGAGCAGTACTTC	CASRPGEPKPYEQYF
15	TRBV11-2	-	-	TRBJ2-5	TGTGCCAGCAGCTTAGGACCTTCCGGGATAGAGACCCAGTACTTC	CASSLGPSGIETQYF
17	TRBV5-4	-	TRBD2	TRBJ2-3	TGTGCCAGCAGCTATGGTAGGACTAGCGGGAGAACAGATACGCAGTATTTT	CASSYGRTSGRTDTQYF
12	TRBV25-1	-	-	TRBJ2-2	TGTGCCAGCAGTGAACTGTCCGGGGAGCTGTTTTTT	CASSELSGELFF
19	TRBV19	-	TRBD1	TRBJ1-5	TGTGCCAGTACCTGGTTCATACCGTCGGGACAGGTAGCCGGTCAGCCCCAGCATTTT	CASTWFIPSGQVAGQPQHF
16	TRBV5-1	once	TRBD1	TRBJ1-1	TGCGCCAGCAGCTTGGTGGAGGGGGCCCCGAACACTGAAGCTTTCTTT	CASSLVEGAPNTEAFF
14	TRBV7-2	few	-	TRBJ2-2	TGTGCCAGCAGCCCCACCCTACAGGTCCGGGAGCTGTTTTTT	CASSPTLQVRELFF
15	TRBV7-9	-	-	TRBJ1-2	TGTGCCAGCATCTTCACCGGGGGGCAGGACTATGGCTACACCTTC	CASIFTGGQDYGYTF
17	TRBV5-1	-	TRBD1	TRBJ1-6	TGCGCCAGCAGCTTGGAGGGACAGGGCTCCTATAATTCACCCCTCCACTTT	CASSLEGQGSYNSPLHF
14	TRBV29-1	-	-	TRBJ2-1	TGCAGCACACGCGGGGAAAGCTCCTACAATGAGCAGTTCTTC	CSTRGESSYNEQFF
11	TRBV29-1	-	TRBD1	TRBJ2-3	TGCAGCGGGACAGGGGCAGATACGCAGTATTTT	CSGTGADTQYF
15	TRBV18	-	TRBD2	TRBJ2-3	TGTGCCAGCTCACCCCAGGGACTAGAAACAGATACGCAGTATTTT	CASSPQGLETDTQYF
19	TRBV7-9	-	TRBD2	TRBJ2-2	TGTGCCAGCAGCGATAACAGAGGACTAGCGGGACCGAACACCGGGGAGCTGTTTTTT	CASSDNRGLAGPNTGELFF
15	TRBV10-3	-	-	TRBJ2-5	TGTGCCATCAGTGGACAGCATAGGGACTGGGGGTCCCAGTACTTC	CAISGQHRDWGSQYF
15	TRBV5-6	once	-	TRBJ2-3	TGTGCCAGCAGCTTGAGGGGGAGAGGCACAGATACGCAGTATTTT	CASSLRGRGTDTQYF
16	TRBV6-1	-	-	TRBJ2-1	TGTGCCAGCAGTGAATTGGTGGGGGGGCCTCAGAATGAGCAGTTCTTC	CASSELVGGPQNEQFF
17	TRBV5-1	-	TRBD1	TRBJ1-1	TGCGCCAGCAGCTTGGCGTTACAGGGGCTTGATGCGACTGAAGCTTTCTTT	CASSLALQGLDATEAFF
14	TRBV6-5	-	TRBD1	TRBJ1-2	TGTGCCAGCAGTTTTACAGGGGGAGGGTATGGCTACACCTTC	CASSFTGGGYGYTF
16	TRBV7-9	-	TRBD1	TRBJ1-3	TGTGCCAGCAGCTCTGGACAGGGGGCGCCAGGAAACACCATATATTTT	CASSSGQGAPGNTIYF
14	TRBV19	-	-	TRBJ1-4	TGTGCCAGTAGTAGAACAGGTGTCAATGAAAAACTGTTTTTT	CASSRTGVNEKLFF
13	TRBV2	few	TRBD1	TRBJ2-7	TGTGCCAGCAGGTTAAGGGGGCCCTACGAGCAGTACTTC	CASRLRGPYEQYF
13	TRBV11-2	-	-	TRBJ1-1	TGTGCCAGCAGCCTCTCAGGGGACACTGAAGCTTTCTTT	CASSLSGDTEAFF
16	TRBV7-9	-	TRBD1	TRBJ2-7	TGTGCCAGCAGCTCCCTCGGACAGGGGGCTCACGACGAGCAGTACTTC	CASSSLGQGAHDEQYF
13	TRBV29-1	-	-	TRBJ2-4	TGCAGCGTTAGTTCCCTCACCAAAAACACTCAGTACTTC	CSVSSLTKNTQYF
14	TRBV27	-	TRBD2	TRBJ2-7	TGTGCCAGCAGCCCCCGGGCGGGGGGCCTCGAGCAGTACTTC	CASSPRAGGLEQYF
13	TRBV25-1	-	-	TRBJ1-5	TGTGCCAGCAGTGAGAACACAAATCAGCCCCAGCATTTT	CASSENTNQPQHF